These 14 T cell receptor beta chains share one sample of origin, sequenced in a study of CD8 T cells in ankylosing spondylitis. TCRdb re-called the 5' RACE reads with MiXCR, one entry per CDR3 protein. The sample holds some 130,000 distinct CDR3 sequences; 7.3% are singletons and the top ten take roughly 12%. Sequencing was done on a sample of blood, either unsorted or a sorted T cell fraction (not recorded which). The origin of the receptors is a female donor with ankylosing spondylitis or in good health (not recorded which).

In this sample, this clonotype turned up many times. V is TRBV12-3 or TRBV12-4 and J is TRBJ2-7; maybe TRBD1 (7 bases). Trimming shortened V by 3 bases and J by 1 base, and 16 bases separated the two germline ends. This CDR3 comprises 16 residues. The CDR3 here is CASSLPLTGRSYEQYF. CDR3 in DNA: TGTGCCAGCAGTTTGCCTTTGACAGGGAGGTCCTACGAGCAGTACTTC.

This clonotype was found many times. This chain connects TRBV7-8 to TRBJ2-2; the D gene could be TRBD1 or TRBD2 (5 bases each). The CDR3 is 16 amino acids. V lost 5 bases, J lost 5 bases, and 18 bases lay in between. Germline loops: CDR1 SGHVS, CDR2 FQNEAQ. This CDR3 is CASSPLGGLGTGELFF. DNA for the CDR3: TGTGCCAGCAGCCCCCTTGGGGGATTGGGTACCGGGGAGCTGTTTTTT.

This clonotype was found many times. The chain has TRBV4-2 and TRBJ2-1; D is perhaps TRBD2 (5 bases). CDR3 size: 15 residues. Deletions cut 4 bases from V and 7 bases from J, with 17 bases between. Germline V gene lookup returns CDR1 LGHNA and CDR2 YNFKEQ. The CDR3 nucleotides read TGTGCCAGCAGCCCCAACGGGATCCACCCTAATGAGCAGTTCTTC. This sequence encodes CASSPNGIHPNEQFF.

The rearrangement uses TRBV6-5 and TRBJ1-2, with TRBD1 identical over 7 bases. This CDR3 contains 15 residues. V lost 5 bases and J lost 7; bases outside the gene matches: 13. The germline gives CDR1 MNHEY, CDR2 SVGAGI. The CDR3 DNA is TGTGCCAGCAGTCCCCGGCCTCAGGGGGAGGGTGGCTACACCTTC. Translated: CASSPRPQGEGGYTF.

This clonotype was counted many times. The gene calls are TRBV5-1 and TRBJ2-1; TRBD2 agrees at 10 bases. The germline gives CDR1 SGHRS, CDR2 YFSETQ. CDR3 length: 16 residues. V lost 0 bases, J lost 9 bases, and 9 bases stayed unmatched. CDR3 sequence: CASSLAWASGGAEQFF. In DNA form, the CDR3 reads TGCGCCAGCAGCTTGGCGTGGGCTAGCGGGGGCGCTGAGCAGTTCTTC.

This chain joins TRBV4-2 and TRBJ1-2; 7 positions match TRBD1. V dropped 4 bases and J dropped 4; count of bases not matched to a gene: 12. Per the germline V gene, CDR1 is LGHNA and CDR2 is YNFKEQ. The CDR3 loop spans 16 amino acids. The DNA of the CDR3 is TGTGCCAGCAGCCTCACTGGGGACAGCATCTCCTATGGCTACACCTTC. Its protein product is CASSLTGDSISYGYTF.

The chain combines TRBV5-1 with TRBJ2-2, with D hard to call. The length of the CDR3 is 14 residues. Germline lookup yields CDR1 SGHRS and CDR2 YFSETQ. V was clipped by 0 bases and J by 1 base, with 4 bases between them. CDR3 sequence: CASSLEWNTGELFF. CDR3 coding DNA: TGCGCCAGCAGCTTGGAATGGAACACCGGGGAGCTGTTTTTT. Full variable domain (remainder filled in from reference TRBV5-1 and TRBJ2-2): KAGVTQTPRYLIKTRGQQVTLSCSPISGHRSVSWYQQTPGQGLQFLFEYFSETQRNKGNFPGRFSGRQFSNSRSEMNVSTLELGDSALYLCASSLEWNTGELFFGEGSRLTVL.

J is TRBJ1-1 and V is TRBV7-3; 8 nucleotides align to TRBD1. CDR3 length: 14 residues. Trimming took 4 bases from V and 4 from J; bases not matched to a gene: 5. Germline lookup yields CDR1 SGHTA and CDR2 FQGTGA. CDR3 amino acids: CASSSGRGLTEAFF. The CDR3 coding sequence is TGTGCCAGCAGCTCCGGCAGGGGGCTCACTGAAGCTTTCTTT.

The chain carries TRBV7-2 and TRBJ2-3; D perhaps matches TRBD2 (5 bases). CDR1 and CDR2 (germline): SGHTA, FQGNSA. The CDR3 totals 16 residues. Trimming took off 3 bases at V and 1 base at J, with 14 bases between the two ends. CDR3 residues: CASSFTRALRTDTQYF. DNA for the CDR3: TGTGCCAGCAGCTTCACTAGGGCACTTCGCACAGATACGCAGTATTTT.

This clonotype was counted ten times or more. The chain is built from TRBV20-1 and TRBJ2-6; 8 nucleotides line up with TRBD1. With 2 bases clipped from V and 0 bases from J, the junction kept 9 bases outside the gene matches. Germline lookup yields CDR1 DFQATT and CDR2 SNEGSKA (reference sequence). CDR3 size: 18 residues. The CDR3 is CSARRPGQVLSGANVLTF. The CDR3, as DNA: TGCAGTGCTAGACGACCGGGACAGGTCCTCTCTGGGGCCAACGTCCTGACTTTC.

Many counts were recorded for this clonotype. The chain is built from TRBV7-9 and TRBJ2-1; no definite D call. Germline CDR1 SEHNR, CDR2 FQNEAQ (reference sequence). This CDR3 has 13 residues. V lost 8 bases and J 0 bases, leaving 8 bases between the germline ends. In DNA, the CDR3 is TGTGCCAGCCAGCAGAGCTCCTACAATGAGCAGTTCTTC. It translates to CASQQSSYNEQFF.

This clonotype was detected many times. The rearrangement uses TRBV15 and TRBJ2-3, with a possible D match to TRBD2 (6 bases). Germline V gene data show CDR1 as LNHNV and CDR2 as YYDKDF (reference sequence). V lost 4 bases and J 4 bases, leaving 15 bases between the germline ends. The CDR3 contains 15 residues. CDR3 sequence reads: CATSTRLVLADTQYF. DNA of the CDR3: TGTGCCACCAGCACTCGACTAGTTCTTGCAGATACGCAGTATTTT.

This clonotype was detected ten times or more. The J gene is TRBJ2-3, the V gene TRBV3-1; D remains unclear. The CDR3 contains 13 residues. CDR1 LGHDT and CDR2 YNNKEL come from the germline V gene (reference sequence). V lost 4 bases and J 2 bases, leaving 7 bases between the germline ends. This CDR3 reads CASSPDTTDTQYF. The CDR3 DNA follows: TGTGCCAGCAGCCCCGACACCACAGATACGCAGTATTTT.

This clonotype was counted ten times or more. The gene calls are TRBV2 and TRBJ2-7; D is unclear. CDR3 size: 13 residues. Germline loops: CDR1 SNHLY, CDR2 FYNNEI. V shed 5 bases and J shed 2 bases, with 10 bases lying between them. Written as DNA, the CDR3 is TGTGCCAGCAGTACAAGGGTCACCTACGAGCAGTACTTC. This encodes CASSTRVTYEQYF.